This record covers a single TCR beta chain. This entry comes from a study of blood T cell repertoires in COVID-19. For the study at large: From the United States, Italy and Spain came samples of acute and convalescent COVID-19.

Generated by immunoSEQ multiplex PCR, the TCRdb table keeps only in-frame clones and is missing some. The sample includes 250,000 to 300,000 clones, about nine tenths of them seen just once. The CDR3 length is 14 residues. Trimming stripped 10 bases from V and 2 bases from J, with 15 bases between. Germline CDR1 reads LNHDA; CDR2 reads SQIVND (reference sequence). The chain carries TRBV19 and TRBJ1-5; possibly TRBD1 for D (6 bases). The clonotype comes from a woman aged 40 to 49 with acute or convalescent COVID-19. The sequencing input was peripheral blood. The DNA of the CDR3 is TGTGCCACCAACGGGAGGGGGGGCAATCAGCCCCAGCATTTT. It codes for CATNGRGGNQPQHF.